This paragraph reports one T cell receptor (beta chain). Antigen: not known. PCR involved 60 Vbeta and 13 Jbeta primers. Clones were sequenced by immunoSEQ multiplex PCR, and TCRdb holds only the in-frame ones, with some missing. The sample has around 90,000 clones, roughly 80% seen once; the top ten hold 2.7%. The data derive from a study of cytomegalovirus exposure and HLA in healthy donors. Study results and caveats: Most TCR sequences were uncommon, yet certain public TCRs appeared in many donors. A missense DCLRE1C variant was associated with V- and J-gene trimming of TCR beta chains in a later analysis, and an independent cohort replicated the association.

Source material: PBMCs. This TCR derives from a man aged 30-40 years in good health and CMV-seronegative.

CDR3: CASSARGEEAFF. Written as DNA, the CDR3 is TGTGCCAGCAGCGCCAGGGGGGAGGAAGCTTTCTTT. The chain uses TRBV7-9 and TRBJ1-1; 7 bases are a match to TRBD1. CDR1 and CDR2 (germline): SEHNR, FQNEAQ (reference sequence). The V gene end was trimmed by 5 bases and the J gene end by 8 bases; junction bases not matched to a gene: 5. The CDR3 is 12 residues long.